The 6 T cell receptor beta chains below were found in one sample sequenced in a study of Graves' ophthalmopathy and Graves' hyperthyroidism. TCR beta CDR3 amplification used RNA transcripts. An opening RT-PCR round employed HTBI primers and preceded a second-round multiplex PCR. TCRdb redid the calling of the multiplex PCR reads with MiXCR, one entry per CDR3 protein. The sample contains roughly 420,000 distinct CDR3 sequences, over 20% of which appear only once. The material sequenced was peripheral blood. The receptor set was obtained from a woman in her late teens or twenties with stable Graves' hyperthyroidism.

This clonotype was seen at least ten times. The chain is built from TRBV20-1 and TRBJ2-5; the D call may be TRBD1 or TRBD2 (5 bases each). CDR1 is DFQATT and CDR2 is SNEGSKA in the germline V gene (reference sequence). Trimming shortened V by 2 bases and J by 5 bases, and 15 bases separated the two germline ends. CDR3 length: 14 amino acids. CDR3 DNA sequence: TGCAGTGCTAGAATGCCGGGGCCTACGGAGACCCAGTACTTC. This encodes CSARMPGPTETQYF.

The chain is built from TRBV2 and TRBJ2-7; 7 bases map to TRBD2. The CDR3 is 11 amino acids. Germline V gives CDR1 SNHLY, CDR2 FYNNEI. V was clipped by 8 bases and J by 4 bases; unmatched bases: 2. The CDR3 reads CASGREYEQYF. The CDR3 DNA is TGTGCCAGCGGGCGGGAGTACGAGCAGTACTTC.

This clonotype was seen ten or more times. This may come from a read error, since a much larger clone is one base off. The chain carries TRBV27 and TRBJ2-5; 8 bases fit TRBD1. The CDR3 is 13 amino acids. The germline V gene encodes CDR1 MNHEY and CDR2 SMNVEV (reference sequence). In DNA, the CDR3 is TGTGCCAGTGCCGGGGACAGGCAAGAGACCAAGTACTTC. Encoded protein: CASAGDRQETKYF.

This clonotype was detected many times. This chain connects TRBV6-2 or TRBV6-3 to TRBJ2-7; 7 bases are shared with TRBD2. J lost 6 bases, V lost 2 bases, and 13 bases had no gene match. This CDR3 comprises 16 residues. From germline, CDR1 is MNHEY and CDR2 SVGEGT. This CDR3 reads CASSYTKRGPLFEQYF. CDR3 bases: TGTGCCAGCAGTTACACGAAGCGGGGCCCCCTCTTCGAGCAGTACTTC.

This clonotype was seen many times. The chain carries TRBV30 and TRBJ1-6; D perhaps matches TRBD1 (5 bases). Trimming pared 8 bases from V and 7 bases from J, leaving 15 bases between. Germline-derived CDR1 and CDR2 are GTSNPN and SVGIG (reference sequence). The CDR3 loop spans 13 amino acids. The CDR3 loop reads CAQRGQGNSPLHF. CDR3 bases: TGTGCCCAGAGAGGGCAGGGAAATTCACCCCTCCACTTT.

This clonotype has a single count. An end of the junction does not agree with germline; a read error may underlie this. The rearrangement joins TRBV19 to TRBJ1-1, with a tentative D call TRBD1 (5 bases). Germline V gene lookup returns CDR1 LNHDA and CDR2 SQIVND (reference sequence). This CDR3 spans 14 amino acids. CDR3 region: CASSKGQGNTESFF. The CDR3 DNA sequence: TGTGCCAGTAGTAAGGGCCAGGGAAACACTGAATCTTTCTTT.